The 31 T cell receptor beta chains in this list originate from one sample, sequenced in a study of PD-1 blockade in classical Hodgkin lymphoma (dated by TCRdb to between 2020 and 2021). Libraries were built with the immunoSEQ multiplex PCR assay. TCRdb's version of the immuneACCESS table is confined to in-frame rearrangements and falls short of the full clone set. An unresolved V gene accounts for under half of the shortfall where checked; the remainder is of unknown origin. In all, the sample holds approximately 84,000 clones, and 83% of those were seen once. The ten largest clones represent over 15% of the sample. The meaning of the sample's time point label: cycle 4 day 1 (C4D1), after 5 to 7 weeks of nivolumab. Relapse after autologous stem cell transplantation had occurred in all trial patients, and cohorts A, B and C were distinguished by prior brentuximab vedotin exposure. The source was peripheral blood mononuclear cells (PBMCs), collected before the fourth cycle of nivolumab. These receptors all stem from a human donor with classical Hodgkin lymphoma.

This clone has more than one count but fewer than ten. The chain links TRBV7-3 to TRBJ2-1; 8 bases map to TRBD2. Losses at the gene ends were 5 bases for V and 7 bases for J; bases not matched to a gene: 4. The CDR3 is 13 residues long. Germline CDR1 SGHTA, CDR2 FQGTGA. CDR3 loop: CASSQRERNEQFF. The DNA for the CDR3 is TGTGCCAGCAGCCAGCGGGAGAGAAATGAGCAGTTCTTC.

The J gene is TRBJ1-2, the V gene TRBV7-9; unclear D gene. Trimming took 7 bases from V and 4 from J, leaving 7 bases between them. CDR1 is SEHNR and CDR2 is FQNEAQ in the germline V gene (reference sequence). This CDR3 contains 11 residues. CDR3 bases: TGTGCCAGCACAGATGGCTATGGCTACACCTTC. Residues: CASTDGYGYTF.

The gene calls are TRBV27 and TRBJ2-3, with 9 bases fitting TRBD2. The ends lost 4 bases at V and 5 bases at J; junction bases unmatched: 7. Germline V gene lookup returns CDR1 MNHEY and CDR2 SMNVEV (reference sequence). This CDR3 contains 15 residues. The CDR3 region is CASSSPSGVLDTQYF. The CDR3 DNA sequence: TGTGCCAGCAGTTCCCCTAGCGGGGTCCTAGATACGCAGTATTTT.

CDR3 in amino acids: CASSQQVSRTDTQYF. The CDR3 coding sequence is TGTGCCAGCAGTCAACAGGTCTCTCGCACAGATACGCAGTATTTT. The genes are TRBV28 and TRBJ2-3; tentatively, D is TRBD1 (5 bases). V was shortened by 5 bases and J by 1 base, with 13 bases between the two germline ends. CDR1 and CDR2 from the germline V gene are MDHEN and SYDVKM. The CDR3 totals 15 residues.

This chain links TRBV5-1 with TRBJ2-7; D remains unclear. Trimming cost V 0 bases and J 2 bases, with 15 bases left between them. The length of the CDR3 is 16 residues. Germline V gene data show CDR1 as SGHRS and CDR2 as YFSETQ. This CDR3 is CASSLGSRMAPYEQYF. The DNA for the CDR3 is TGCGCCAGCAGCTTGGGTTCGCGAATGGCACCCTACGAGCAGTACTTC.

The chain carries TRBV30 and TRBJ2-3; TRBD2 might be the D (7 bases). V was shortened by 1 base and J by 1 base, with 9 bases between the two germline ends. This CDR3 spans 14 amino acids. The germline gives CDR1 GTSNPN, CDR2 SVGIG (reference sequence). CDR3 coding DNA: TGTGCCTGGAGTGAAGGGGGGGGCACAGATACGCAGTATTTT. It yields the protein CAWSEGGGTDTQYF.

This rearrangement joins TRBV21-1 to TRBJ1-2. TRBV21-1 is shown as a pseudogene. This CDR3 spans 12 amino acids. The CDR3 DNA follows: TGTGCCAGCAGCCCTCCTAACTATGGCTACACCTTC. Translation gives CASSPPNYGYTF.

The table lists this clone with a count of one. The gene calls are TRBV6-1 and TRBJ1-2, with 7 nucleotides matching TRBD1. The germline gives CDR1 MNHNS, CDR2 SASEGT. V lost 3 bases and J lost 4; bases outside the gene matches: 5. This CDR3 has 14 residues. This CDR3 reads CASSEEGAGYGYTF. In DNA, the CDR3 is TGTGCCAGCAGTGAGGAGGGGGCGGGCTATGGCTACACCTTC.

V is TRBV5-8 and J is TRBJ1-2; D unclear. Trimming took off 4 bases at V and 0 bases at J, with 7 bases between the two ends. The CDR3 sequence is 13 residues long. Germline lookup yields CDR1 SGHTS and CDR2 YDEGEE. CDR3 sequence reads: CASSLLPNYGYTF. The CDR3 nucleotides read TGTGCCAGCAGCCTTCTCCCTAACTATGGCTACACCTTC.

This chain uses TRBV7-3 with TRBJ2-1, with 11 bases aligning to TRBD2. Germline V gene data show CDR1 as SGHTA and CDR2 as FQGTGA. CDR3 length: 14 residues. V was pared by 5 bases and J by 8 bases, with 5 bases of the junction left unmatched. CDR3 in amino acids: CASSTSGSNYEQFF. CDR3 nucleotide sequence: TGTGCCAGCAGCACTAGCGGGAGTAACTATGAGCAGTTCTTC.

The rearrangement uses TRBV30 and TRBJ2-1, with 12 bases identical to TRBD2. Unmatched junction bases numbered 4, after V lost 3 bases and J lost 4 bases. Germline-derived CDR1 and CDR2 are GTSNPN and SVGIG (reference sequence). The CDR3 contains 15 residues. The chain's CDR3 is CAWSLGTSGYNEQFF. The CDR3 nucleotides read TGTGCCTGGAGCCTCGGGACTAGCGGGTACAATGAGCAGTTCTTC.

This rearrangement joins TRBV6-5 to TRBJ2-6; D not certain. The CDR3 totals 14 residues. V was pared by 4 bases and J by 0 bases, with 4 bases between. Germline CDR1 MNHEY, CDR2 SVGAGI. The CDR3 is CASSLDSGANVLTF. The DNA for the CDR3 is TGTGCCAGCAGTTTGGACTCTGGGGCCAACGTCCTGACTTTC.

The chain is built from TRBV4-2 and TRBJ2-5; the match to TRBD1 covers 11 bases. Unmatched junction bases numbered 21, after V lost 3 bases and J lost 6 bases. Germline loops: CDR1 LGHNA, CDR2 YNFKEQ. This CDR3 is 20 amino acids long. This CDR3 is CASSQTPGQGVTAGMKTQYF. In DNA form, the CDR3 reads TGTGCCAGCAGCCAGACCCCGGGACAGGGGGTAACAGCGGGAATGAAGACCCAGTACTTC.

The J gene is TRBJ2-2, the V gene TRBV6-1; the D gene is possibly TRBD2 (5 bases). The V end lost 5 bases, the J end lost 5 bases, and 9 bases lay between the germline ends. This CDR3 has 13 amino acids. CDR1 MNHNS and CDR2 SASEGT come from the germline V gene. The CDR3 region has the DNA TGTGCCAGCAGTAAAACTAGGACCGGGGAGCTGTTTTTT. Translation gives CASSKTRTGELFF.

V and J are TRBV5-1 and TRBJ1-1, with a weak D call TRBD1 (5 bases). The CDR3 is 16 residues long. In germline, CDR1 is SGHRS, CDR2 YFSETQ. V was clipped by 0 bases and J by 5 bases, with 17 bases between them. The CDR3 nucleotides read TGCGCCAGCAGCTTGGAAGGCAGGGCGCGGAGAACTGAAGCTTTCTTT. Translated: CASSLEGRARRTEAFF.

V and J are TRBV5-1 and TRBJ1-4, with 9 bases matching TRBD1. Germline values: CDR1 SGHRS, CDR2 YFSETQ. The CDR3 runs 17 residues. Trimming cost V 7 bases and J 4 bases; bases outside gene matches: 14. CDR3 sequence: CASRARTGDLGNEKLFF. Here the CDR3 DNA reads TGCGCCAGCCGCGCCCGGACAGGGGATCTGGGTAATGAAAAACTGTTTTTT. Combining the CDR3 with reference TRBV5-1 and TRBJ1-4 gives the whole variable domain KAGVTQTPRYLIKTRGQQVTLSCSPISGHRSVSWYQQTPGQGLQFLFEYFSETQRNKGNFPGRFSGRQFSNSRSEMNVSTLELGDSALYLCASRARTGDLGNEKLFFGSGTQLSVL.

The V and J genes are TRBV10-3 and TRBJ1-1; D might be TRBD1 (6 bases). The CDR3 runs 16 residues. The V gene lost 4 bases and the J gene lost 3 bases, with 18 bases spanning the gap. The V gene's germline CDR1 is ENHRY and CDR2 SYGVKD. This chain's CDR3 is CAISGAATGRDTEAFF. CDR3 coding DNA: TGTGCCATCAGTGGGGCTGCTACAGGGAGAGACACTGAAGCTTTCTTT.

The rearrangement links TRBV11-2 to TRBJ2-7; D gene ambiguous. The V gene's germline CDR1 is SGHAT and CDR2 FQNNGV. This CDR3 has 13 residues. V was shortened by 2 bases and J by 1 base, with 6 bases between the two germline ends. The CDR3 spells CASSLSRSYEQYF. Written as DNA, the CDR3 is TGTGCCAGCAGCTTAAGCAGATCCTACGAGCAGTACTTC.

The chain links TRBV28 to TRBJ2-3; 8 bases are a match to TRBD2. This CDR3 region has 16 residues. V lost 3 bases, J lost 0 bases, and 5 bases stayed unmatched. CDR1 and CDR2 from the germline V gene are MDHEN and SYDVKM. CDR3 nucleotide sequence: TGTGCCAGCAGTTTGGCCAGCGGGGGAAGCACAGATACGCAGTATTTT. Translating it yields CASSLASGGSTDTQYF. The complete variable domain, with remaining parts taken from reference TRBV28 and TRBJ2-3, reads DVKVTQSSRYLVKRTGEKVFLECVQDMDHENMFWYRQDPGLGLRLIYFSYDVKMKEKGDIPEGYSVSREKKERFSLILESASTNQTSMYLCASSLASGGSTDTQYFGPGTRLTVL.

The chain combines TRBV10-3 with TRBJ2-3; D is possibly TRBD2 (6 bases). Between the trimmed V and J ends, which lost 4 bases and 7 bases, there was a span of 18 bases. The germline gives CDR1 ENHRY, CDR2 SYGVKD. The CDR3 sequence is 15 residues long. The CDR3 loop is CAISGGGSLPNTQYF. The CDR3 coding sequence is TGTGCCATCAGTGGGGGAGGATCTCTCCCCAATACGCAGTATTTT.

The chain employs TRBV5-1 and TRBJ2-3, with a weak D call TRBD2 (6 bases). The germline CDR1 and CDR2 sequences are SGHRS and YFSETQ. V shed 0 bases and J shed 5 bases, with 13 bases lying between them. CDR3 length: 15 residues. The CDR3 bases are TGCGCCAGCAGCTTGGCGGCAGGAGGGAGAGATACGCAGTATTTT. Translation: CASSLAAGGRDTQYF. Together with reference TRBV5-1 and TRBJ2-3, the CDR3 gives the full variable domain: KAGVTQTPRYLIKTRGQQVTLSCSPISGHRSVSWYQQTPGQGLQFLFEYFSETQRNKGNFPGRFSGRQFSNSRSEMNVSTLELGDSALYLCASSLAAGGRDTQYFGPGTRLTVL.

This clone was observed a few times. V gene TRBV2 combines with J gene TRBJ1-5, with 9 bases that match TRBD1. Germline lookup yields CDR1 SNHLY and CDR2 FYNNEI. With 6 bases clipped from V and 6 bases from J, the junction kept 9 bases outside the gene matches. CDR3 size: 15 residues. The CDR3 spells CASRRGTGFGQPQHF. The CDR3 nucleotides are TGTGCCAGCAGGAGGGGGACAGGGTTTGGTCAGCCCCAGCATTTT.

In DNA, the CDR3 is TGCGCCAGCAAATCCAGCACAGATACGCAGTATTTT. Encoded protein: CASKSSTDTQYF. V gene TRBV5-1 combines with J gene TRBJ2-3; no firm D call. This CDR3 region has 12 residues. Trimming took 6 bases from V and 0 from J, leaving 5 bases between them. CDR1 and CDR2 from the germline V gene are SGHRS and YFSETQ.

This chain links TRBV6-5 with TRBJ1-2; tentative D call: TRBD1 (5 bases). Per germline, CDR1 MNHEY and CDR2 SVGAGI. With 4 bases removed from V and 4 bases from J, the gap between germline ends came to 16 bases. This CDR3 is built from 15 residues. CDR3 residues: CASSFRTINSYGYTF. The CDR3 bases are TGTGCCAGCAGTTTCAGGACAATCAATTCCTATGGCTACACCTTC.

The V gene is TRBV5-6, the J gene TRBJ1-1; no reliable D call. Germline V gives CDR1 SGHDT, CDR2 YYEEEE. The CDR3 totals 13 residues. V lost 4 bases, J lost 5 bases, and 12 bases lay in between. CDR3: CASSPTGRTEAFF. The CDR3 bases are TGTGCCAGCAGCCCCACGGGGAGAACTGAAGCTTTCTTT.

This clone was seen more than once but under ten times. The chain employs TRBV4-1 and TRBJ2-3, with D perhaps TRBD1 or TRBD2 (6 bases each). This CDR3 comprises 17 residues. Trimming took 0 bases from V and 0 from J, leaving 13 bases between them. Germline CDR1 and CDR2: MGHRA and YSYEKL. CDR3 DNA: TGCGCCAGCAGCCAAGACGGGGGCGGGTCTAGCACAGATACGCAGTATTTT. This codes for CASSQDGGGSSTDTQYF.

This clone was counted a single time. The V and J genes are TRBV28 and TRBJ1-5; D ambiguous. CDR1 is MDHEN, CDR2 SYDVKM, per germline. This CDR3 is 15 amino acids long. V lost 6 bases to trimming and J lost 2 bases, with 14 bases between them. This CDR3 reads CASSQASGGNQPQHF. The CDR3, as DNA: TGTGCCAGCAGCCAGGCGTCAGGTGGCAATCAGCCCCAGCATTTT.

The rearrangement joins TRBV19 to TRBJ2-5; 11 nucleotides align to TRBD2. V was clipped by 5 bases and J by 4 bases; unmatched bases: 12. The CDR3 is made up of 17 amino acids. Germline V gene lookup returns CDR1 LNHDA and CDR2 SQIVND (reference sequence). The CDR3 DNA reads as TGTGCCAGTAGTCCGCTGGTGACTAGCGGGGCCGCAGAGACCCAGTACTTC. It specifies CASSPLVTSGAAETQYF.

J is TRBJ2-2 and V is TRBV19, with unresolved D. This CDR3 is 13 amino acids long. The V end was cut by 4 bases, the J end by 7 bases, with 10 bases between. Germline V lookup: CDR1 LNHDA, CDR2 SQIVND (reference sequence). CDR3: CASSTKLGGELFF. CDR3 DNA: TGTGCCAGTAGTACGAAGTTGGGCGGGGAGCTGTTTTTT.

The CDR3 region is CASSVEIGGNTEAFF. In nucleotides, the CDR3 is TGTGCCAGCAGCGTAGAGATTGGGGGGAACACTGAAGCTTTCTTT. V is TRBV9 and J is TRBJ1-1; a possible D gene is TRBD1 (5 bases). V dropped 0 bases and J dropped 1 base, with 10 bases sitting between them. The CDR3 sequence is 15 residues long. The germline gives CDR1 SGDLS, CDR2 YYNGEE.

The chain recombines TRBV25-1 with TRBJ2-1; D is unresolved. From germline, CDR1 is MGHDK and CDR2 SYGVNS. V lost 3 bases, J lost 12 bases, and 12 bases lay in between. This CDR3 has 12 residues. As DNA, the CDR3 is TGTGCCAGCAGTGACCTTAGCCCTGCGCAGTTCTTC. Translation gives CASSDLSPAQFF.